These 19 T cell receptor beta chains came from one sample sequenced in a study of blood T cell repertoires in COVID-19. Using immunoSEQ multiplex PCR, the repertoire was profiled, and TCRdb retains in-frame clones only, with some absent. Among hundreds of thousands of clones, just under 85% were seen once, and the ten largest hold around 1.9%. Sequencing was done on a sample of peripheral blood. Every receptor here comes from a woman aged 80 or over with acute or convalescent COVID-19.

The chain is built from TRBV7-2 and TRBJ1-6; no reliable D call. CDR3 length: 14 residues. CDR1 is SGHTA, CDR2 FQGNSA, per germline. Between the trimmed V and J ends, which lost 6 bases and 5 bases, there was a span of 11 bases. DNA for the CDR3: TGTGCCAGCAGGCTGGAACAGAATAATTCACCCCTCCACTTT. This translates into CASRLEQNNSPLHF.

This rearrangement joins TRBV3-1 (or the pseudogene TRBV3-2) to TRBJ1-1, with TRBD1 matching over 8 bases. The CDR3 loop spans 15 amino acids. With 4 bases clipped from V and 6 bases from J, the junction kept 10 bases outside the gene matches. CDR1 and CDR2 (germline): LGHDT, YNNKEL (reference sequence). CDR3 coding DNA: TGTGCCAGCAGCCCCGGACAGGGCGGAACATCTGAAGCTTTCTTT. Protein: CASSPGQGGTSEAFF.

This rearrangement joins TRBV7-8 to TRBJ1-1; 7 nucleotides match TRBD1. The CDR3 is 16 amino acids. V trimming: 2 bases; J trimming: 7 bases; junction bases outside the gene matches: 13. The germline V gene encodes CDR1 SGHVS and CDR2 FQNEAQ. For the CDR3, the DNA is TGTGCCAGCAGCTTAAGGGCGTCAGGGGGTGAGGGTGAAGCTTTCTTT. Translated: CASSLRASGGEGEAFF.

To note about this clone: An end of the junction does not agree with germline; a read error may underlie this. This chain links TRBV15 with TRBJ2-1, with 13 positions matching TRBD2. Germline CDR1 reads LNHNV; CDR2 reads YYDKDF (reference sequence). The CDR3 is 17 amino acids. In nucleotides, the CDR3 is TGTGCCACCAGCAGACTCCGGACTAGCGGGAGCTACGATGAGCAGTTCTTC. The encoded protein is CATSRLRTSGSYDEQFF.

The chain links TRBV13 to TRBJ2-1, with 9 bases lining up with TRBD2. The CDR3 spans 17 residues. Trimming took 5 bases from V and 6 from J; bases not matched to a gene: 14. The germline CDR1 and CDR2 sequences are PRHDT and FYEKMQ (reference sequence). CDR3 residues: CASSIRSQREASNEQFF. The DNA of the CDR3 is TGTGCCAGCAGCATAAGGTCTCAGCGGGAGGCCAGCAATGAGCAGTTCTTC.

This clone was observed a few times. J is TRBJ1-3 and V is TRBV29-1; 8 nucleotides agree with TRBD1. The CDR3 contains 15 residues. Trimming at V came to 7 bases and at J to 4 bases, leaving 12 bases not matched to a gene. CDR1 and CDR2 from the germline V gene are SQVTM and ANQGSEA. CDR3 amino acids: CSADHPGGLGNTIYF. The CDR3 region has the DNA TGCAGCGCCGACCACCCAGGGGGCCTCGGAAACACCATATATTTT.

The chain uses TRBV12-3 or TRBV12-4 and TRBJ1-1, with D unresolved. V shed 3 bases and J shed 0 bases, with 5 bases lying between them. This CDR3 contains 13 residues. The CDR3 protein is CASSFSVNTEAFF. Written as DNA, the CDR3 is TGTGCCAGCAGTTTTTCGGTGAACACTGAAGCTTTCTTT.

This CDR3 is CASSLDRAYEQYF. In nucleotides, the CDR3 is TGCGCCAGCAGCTTGGACAGGGCCTACGAGCAGTACTTC. The chain uses TRBV5-1 and TRBJ2-7, with D possibly matching TRBD1 (6 bases). This CDR3 is 13 amino acids long. CDR1 is SGHRS, CDR2 YFSETQ, per germline. V gave up 0 bases and J gave up 2 bases, with 6 bases separating them. Together with reference TRBV5-1 and TRBJ2-7, the CDR3 gives the full variable domain: KAGVTQTPRYLIKTRGQQVTLSCSPISGHRSVSWYQQTPGQGLQFLFEYFSETQRNKGNFPGRFSGRQFSNSRSEMNVSTLELGDSALYLCASSLDRAYEQYFGPGTRLTVT.

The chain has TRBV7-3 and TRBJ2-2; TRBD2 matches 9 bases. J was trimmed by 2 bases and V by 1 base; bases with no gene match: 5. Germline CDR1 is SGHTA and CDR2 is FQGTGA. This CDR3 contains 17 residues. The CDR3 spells CASSLIPTSGNTGELFF. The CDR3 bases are TGTGCCAGCAGCTTAATTCCGACTAGCGGAAACACCGGGGAGCTGTTTTTT.

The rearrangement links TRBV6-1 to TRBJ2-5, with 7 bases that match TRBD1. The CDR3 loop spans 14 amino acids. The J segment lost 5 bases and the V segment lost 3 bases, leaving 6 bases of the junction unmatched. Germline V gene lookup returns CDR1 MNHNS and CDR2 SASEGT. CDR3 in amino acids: CASSEGTARETQYF. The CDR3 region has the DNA TGTGCCAGCAGTGAGGGGACAGCCAGGGAGACCCAGTACTTC.

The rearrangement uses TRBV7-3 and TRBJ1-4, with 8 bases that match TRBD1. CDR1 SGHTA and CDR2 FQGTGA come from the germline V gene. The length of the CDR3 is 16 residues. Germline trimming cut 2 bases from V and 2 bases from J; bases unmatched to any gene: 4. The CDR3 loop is CASSLGRQGTNEKLFF. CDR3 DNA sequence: TGTGCCAGCAGCTTAGGCAGACAGGGGACTAATGAAAAACTGTTTTTT. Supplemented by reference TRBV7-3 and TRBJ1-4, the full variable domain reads GAGVSQTPSNKVTEKGKYVELRCDPISGHTALYWYRQSLGQGPEFLIYFQGTGAADDSGLPNDRFFAVRPEGSVSTLKIQRTERGDSAVYLCASSLGRQGTNEKLFFGSGTQLSVL.

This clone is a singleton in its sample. The CDR3 DNA reads TGTGCCAGCAGCCCTTCAGACAGGGGCCTCGTGGGCTACACCTTC. Translation gives CASSPSDRGLVGYTF. The V call is TRBV5-6, the J call TRBJ1-2; TRBD1 aligns across 8 bases. Germline V lookup: CDR1 SGHDT, CDR2 YYEEEE. V trimming: 4 bases; J trimming: 8 bases; junction bases outside the gene matches: 13. The CDR3 totals 15 residues.

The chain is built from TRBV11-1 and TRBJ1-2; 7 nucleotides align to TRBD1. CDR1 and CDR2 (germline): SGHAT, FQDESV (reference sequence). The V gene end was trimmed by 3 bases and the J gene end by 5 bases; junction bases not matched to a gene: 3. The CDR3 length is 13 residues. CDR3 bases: TGTGCCAGCAGCTTCCCGGGACAGTATGGCTACACCTTC. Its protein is CASSFPGQYGYTF.

CDR3 DNA: TGCAGCGTTGGGGGTCACAGGGGGCCGGCAAACTACGAGCAGTACTTC. It is translated as CSVGGHRGPANYEQYF. V gene TRBV29-1 combines with J gene TRBJ2-7; 9 positions match TRBD1. Germline lookup yields CDR1 SQVTM and CDR2 ANQGSEA. The CDR3 has 16 amino acids. V trimming: 4 bases; J trimming: 3 bases; junction bases outside the gene matches: 13.

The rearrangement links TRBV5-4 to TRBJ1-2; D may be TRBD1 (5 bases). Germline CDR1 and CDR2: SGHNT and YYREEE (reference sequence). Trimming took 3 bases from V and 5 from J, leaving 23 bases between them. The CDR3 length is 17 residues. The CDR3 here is CASSSTRGGWGWYGYTF. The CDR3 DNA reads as TGTGCCAGCAGCTCCACCCGCGGGGGATGGGGTTGGTATGGCTACACCTTC.

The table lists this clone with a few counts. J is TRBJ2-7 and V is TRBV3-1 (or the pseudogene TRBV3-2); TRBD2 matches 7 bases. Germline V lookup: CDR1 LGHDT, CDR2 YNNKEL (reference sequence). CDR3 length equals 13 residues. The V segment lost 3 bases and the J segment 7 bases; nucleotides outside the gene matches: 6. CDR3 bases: TGTGCCAGCAGCCAGGGCGGGAGCGGAGAGCAGTACTTC. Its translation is CASSQGGSGEQYF.

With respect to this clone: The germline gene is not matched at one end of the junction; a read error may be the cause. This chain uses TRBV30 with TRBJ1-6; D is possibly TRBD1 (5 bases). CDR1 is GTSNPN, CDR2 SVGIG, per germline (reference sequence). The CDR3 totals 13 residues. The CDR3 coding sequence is TGTGCCTGGAAGACAGTTTATAATTCAGCCCTCCACTTT. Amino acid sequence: CAWKTVYNSALHF.

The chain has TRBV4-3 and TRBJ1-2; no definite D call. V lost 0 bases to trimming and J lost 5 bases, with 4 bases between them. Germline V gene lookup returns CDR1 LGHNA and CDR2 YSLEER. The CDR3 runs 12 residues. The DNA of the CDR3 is TGCGCCAGCAGCCAAGATCGTTATGGCTACACCTTC. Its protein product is CASSQDRYGYTF.

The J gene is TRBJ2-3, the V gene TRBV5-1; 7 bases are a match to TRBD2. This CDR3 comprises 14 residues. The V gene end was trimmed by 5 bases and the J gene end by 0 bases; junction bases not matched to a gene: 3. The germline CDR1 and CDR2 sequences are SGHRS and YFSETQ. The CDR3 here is CASRSGGSTDTQYF. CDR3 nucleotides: TGCGCCAGCAGGTCGGGGGGTAGCACAGATACGCAGTATTTT. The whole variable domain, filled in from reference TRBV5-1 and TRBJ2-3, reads KAGVTQTPRYLIKTRGQQVTLSCSPISGHRSVSWYQQTPGQGLQFLFEYFSETQRNKGNFPGRFSGRQFSNSRSEMNVSTLELGDSALYLCASRSGGSTDTQYFGPGTRLTVL.